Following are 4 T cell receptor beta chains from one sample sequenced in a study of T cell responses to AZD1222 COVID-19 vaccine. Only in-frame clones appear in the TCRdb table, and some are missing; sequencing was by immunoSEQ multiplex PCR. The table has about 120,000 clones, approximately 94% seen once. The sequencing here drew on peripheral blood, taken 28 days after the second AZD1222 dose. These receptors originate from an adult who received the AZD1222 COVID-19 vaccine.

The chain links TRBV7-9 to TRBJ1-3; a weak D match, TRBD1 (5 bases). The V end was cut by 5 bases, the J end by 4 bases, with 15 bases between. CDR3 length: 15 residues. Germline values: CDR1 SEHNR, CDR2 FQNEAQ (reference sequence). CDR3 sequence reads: CASSQLQGIGNTIYF. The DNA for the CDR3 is TGTGCCAGCAGCCAGCTCCAGGGAATAGGAAACACCATATATTTT.

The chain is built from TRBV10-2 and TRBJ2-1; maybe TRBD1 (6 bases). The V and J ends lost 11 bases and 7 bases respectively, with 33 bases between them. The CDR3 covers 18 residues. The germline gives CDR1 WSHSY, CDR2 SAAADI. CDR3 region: CASKGRLYRESLGNEQFF. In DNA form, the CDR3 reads TGCGCCTCTAAGGGACGACTGTACAGGGAGTCGCTTGGGAATGAGCAGTTCTTC.

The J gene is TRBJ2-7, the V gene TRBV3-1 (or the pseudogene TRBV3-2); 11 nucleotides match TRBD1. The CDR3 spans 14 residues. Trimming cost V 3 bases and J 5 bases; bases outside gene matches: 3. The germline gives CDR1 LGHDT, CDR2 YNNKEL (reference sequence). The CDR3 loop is CASSHWTGGDEQYF. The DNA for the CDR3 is TGTGCCAGCAGCCACTGGACAGGGGGCGACGAGCAGTACTTC.

CDR3 amino acids: CASSLGAGTRSYEQYF. CDR3 nucleotides: TGTGCCAGCAGCTTGGGGGCCGGGACTAGGTCCTACGAGCAGTACTTC. The rearrangement joins TRBV5-4 to TRBJ2-7, with 8 bases aligning to TRBD2. V shed 0 bases, J shed 1 base, and the junction held 6 bases outside the gene matches. CDR1 is SGHNT, CDR2 YYREEE, per germline (reference sequence). CDR3 length equals 16 residues. Supplemented by reference TRBV5-4 and TRBJ2-7, the full variable domain reads ETGVTQSPTHLIKTRGQQVTLRCSSQSGHNTVSWYQQALGQGPQFIFQYYREEENGRGNFPPRFSGLQFPNYSSELNVNALELDDSALYLCASSLGAGTRSYEQYFGPGTRLTVT.